The rows below give T cell receptor beta chains drawn from one sample of a study of cytomegalovirus exposure and HLA in healthy donors. Repertoires were generated with immunoSEQ multiplex PCR, while TCRdb's copy carries only in-frame clones and drops some. This sample's table has about 48,000 clones. The source material was PBMCs. The receptors derive from a male donor in good health and CMV-seropositive. CDR3s leave out the opening cysteine and the closing phenylalanine or tryptophan.

v_gene: TRBV7-2; j_gene: TRBJ2-7; CDR3aa: ASSLGHNTPYEQY
v_gene: TRBV10-3; j_gene: TRBJ2-5; CDR3aa: AIKQGGLDQETQY
v_gene: TRBV10-3; j_gene: TRBJ1-2; CDR3aa: AISRGVFASGGYT
v_gene: TRBV4-1; j_gene: TRBJ2-5; CDR3aa: ASRIAGGTTQETQY
v_gene: TRBV30; j_gene: TRBJ1-6; CDR3aa: AWKGQAKVNSPLH
v_gene: TRBV2; j_gene: TRBJ2-5; CDR3aa: ASTGQQYQETQY
v_gene: TRBV19; j_gene: TRBJ2-1; CDR3aa: ASTRGEAEYNEQF
v_gene: TRBV6-5; j_gene: TRBJ1-6; CDR3aa: ASRSGQGFPSPLH
v_gene: TRBV5-6; j_gene: TRBJ2-5; CDR3aa: ASSLGQGALKTQY
v_gene: TRBV13; j_gene: TRBJ2-1; CDR3aa: ASSARQGVTYNEQF
v_gene: TRBV11-2; j_gene: TRBJ2-3; CDR3aa: ASSFWDRDPDTQY
v_gene: TRBV2; j_gene: TRBJ2-5; CDR3aa: ASRSVDSHH
v_gene: TRBV7-2; j_gene: TRBJ2-3; CDR3aa: ASSSQGVGTDTQY
v_gene: TRBV15; j_gene: TRBJ1-1; CDR3aa: ATSREGTGRGDTEAF
v_gene: TRBV6-5; j_gene: TRBJ2-7; CDR3aa: ASSYSGTSGYEQY
v_gene: TRBV30; j_gene: TRBJ2-3; CDR3aa: AWSVEAGAQY
v_gene: TRBV7-9; j_gene: TRBJ2-7; CDR3aa: ASSSTSYEQY
v_gene: TRBV2; j_gene: TRBJ2-3; CDR3aa: ASSQGLAGVENTQY
v_gene: TRBV27; j_gene: TRBJ2-2; CDR3aa: ASTIRGGGTGELF
v_gene: TRBV7-9; j_gene: TRBJ2-7; CDR3aa: ASSLVAGKTPEQY
v_gene: TRBV10-3; j_gene: TRBJ2-1; CDR3aa: AISESERGVGNEQF
v_gene: TRBV5-4; j_gene: TRBJ2-7; CDR3aa: ASSLEQGYEQY
v_gene: TRBV5-4; j_gene: TRBJ1-1; CDR3aa: ASSWGRGGGTEAF
v_gene: TRBV12-5; j_gene: TRBJ2-7; CDR3aa: ASGPPLVGGLSYEQY
v_gene: TRBV4-2; j_gene: TRBJ2-5; CDR3aa: ASSQDLVGGQETQY
v_gene: TRBV18; j_gene: NA; CDR3aa: ASSLPGTGTRNEQY
v_gene: TRBV2; j_gene: TRBJ1-2; CDR3aa: ASSDRGNNYGYT
v_gene: TRBV19; j_gene: TRBJ1-2; CDR3aa: ASSIGIRESANYGYT
v_gene: TRBV9; j_gene: TRBJ1-3; CDR3aa: ASSVGGLGNTIY
v_gene: TRBV27; j_gene: TRBJ2-3; CDR3aa: ASSHSGGRDTQY
v_gene: TRBV6-5; j_gene: TRBJ2-1; CDR3aa: ASSYSGSSGYNEQF
v_gene: TRBV5-1; j_gene: TRBJ1-5; CDR3aa: ASSQGTDNQPQH
v_gene: TRBV4-1; j_gene: TRBJ1-1; CDR3aa: ASSQYVQGEAF